The 23 T cell receptor beta chains below come from one sample, sequenced in a study of cytomegalovirus exposure and HLA in healthy donors. 60 Vbeta and 13 Jbeta primers were used in PCR. Here immunoSEQ multiplex PCR was the method, and the copy in TCRdb shows in-frame clones only, minus some. The sample includes some 75,000 clones. The sample taken for sequencing was PBMCs. The receptors derive from a man aged 40-55 years in good health and CMV-seronegative.

CDR3 DNA: TGTGCCTCATCCGGGGGTAGCGGGGGGGGGAGCTCCTACAATGAGCAGTTCTTC. Amino acids: CASSGGSGGGSSYNEQFF. This chain connects TRBV30 to TRBJ2-1; 11 positions agree with TRBD2. This CDR3 is 18 amino acids long. J was trimmed by 0 bases and V by 7 bases; bases with no gene match: 14. The germline V gene has CDR1 GTSNPN and CDR2 SVGIG (reference sequence).

The rearrangement joins TRBV5-6 to TRBJ2-3; D gene unclear. The CDR3 contains 13 residues. Trimming left V 1 base short and J 6 bases short, with 9 bases between. Germline-derived CDR1 and CDR2 are SGHDT and YYEEEE. The CDR3 nucleotides read TGTGCCAGCAGCTTGACCTACGTCGATACGCAGTATTTT. Translation gives CASSLTYVDTQYF.

The chain employs TRBV5-1 and TRBJ2-7, with 8 nucleotides matching TRBD2. The CDR3 consists of 14 residues. With 2 bases clipped from V and 6 bases from J, the junction kept 7 bases outside the gene matches. Germline CDR1 is SGHRS and CDR2 is YFSETQ. Written as DNA, the CDR3 is TGCGCCAGCAGCTTAACTAGCGGCCTCTTCGAGCAGTACTTC. Translation: CASSLTSGLFEQYF.

The chain carries TRBV4-2 and TRBJ2-7, with 9 bases matching TRBD2. The V segment lost 0 bases and the J segment 4 bases; nucleotides outside the gene matches: 7. Looked up from germline, CDR1 is LGHNA and CDR2 is YNFKEQ. The CDR3 spans 16 residues. The CDR3 region is CASSQEPPSGIYEQYF. Written as DNA, the CDR3 is TGTGCCAGCAGCCAAGAGCCGCCTAGCGGGATATACGAGCAGTACTTC.

The CDR3 here is CASGLVLGLSSRGNQPQHF. The CDR3 coding sequence is TGTGCTAGTGGTTTGGTACTGGGACTCTCTTCCAGGGGCAATCAGCCCCAGCATTTT. The chain links TRBV12-5 to TRBJ1-5; D is perhaps TRBD1 (5 bases). The CDR3 contains 19 residues. With 0 bases removed from V and 2 bases from J, the gap between germline ends came to 20 bases. Germline loops: CDR1 LGHNT, CDR2 FRNRAP.

The rearrangement links TRBV27 to TRBJ2-1; D is undetermined. This CDR3 has 17 amino acids. Germline V gene lookup returns CDR1 MNHEY and CDR2 SMNVEV (reference sequence). V was trimmed by 5 bases and J by 0 bases, leaving 17 bases between them. The CDR3 protein is CASSLLELRTSYNEQFF. CDR3 bases: TGTGCCAGCAGTCTCCTCGAACTACGCACCTCCTACAATGAGCAGTTCTTC.

This chain connects TRBV28 to TRBJ1-1, with no clear D. The CDR3 spans 14 residues. V lost 5 bases and J 2 bases, leaving 12 bases between the germline ends. CDR1 is MDHEN and CDR2 is SYDVKM in the germline V gene. The CDR3 bases are TGTGCCAGCAGTGTGTACAGAGCAAACACTGAAGCTTTCTTT. Protein: CASSVYRANTEAFF.

This rearrangement joins TRBV5-4 to TRBJ1-2, with D possibly matching TRBD1 (6 bases). Germline V lookup: CDR1 SGHNT, CDR2 YYREEE (reference sequence). The CDR3 spans 14 residues. V lost 2 bases and J lost 2, with 10 bases in between. CDR3 residues: CASSFSRGNYGYTF. The CDR3 region has the DNA TGTGCCAGCAGCTTTTCCAGGGGAAACTATGGCTACACCTTC.

The chain joins TRBV7-9 to TRBJ1-2; perhaps TRBD1 as D (5 bases). Germline V lookup: CDR1 SEHNR, CDR2 FQNEAQ (reference sequence). V dropped 1 base and J dropped 7 bases, with 16 bases sitting between them. The CDR3 has 15 amino acids. CDR3 nucleotides: TGTGCCAGCAGCTTAGTAGACAGCTGGACGGCTGGCTACACCTTC. Amino acids: CASSLVDSWTAGYTF.

The V call is TRBV10-3, the J call TRBJ1-1; tentative D call: TRBD1 (5 bases). The CDR3 is 15 residues long. The V end lost 8 bases, the J end lost 1 base, and 17 bases lay between the germline ends. The germline gives CDR1 ENHRY, CDR2 SYGVKD. In DNA, the CDR3 is TGTGCCATCTGGGACTACAGCCAATCGAACACTGAAGCTTTCTTT. Translating it yields CAIWDYSQSNTEAFF.

The gene calls are TRBV29-1 and TRBJ1-1; tentative D call: TRBD1 (5 bases). V lost 3 bases and J lost 0, with 23 bases in between. The CDR3 is 18 amino acids. Germline CDR1 SQVTM, CDR2 ANQGSEA. The CDR3 spells CSVDRGSSGLGVNTEAFF. CDR3 DNA: TGCAGCGTTGACCGGGGGAGTTCAGGGCTTGGAGTGAACACTGAAGCTTTCTTT.

CDR3 nucleotides: TGTGCCAGCAGTTACTCCCTAGCGCGGGAGGAGACCCAGTACTTC. It translates to CASSYSLAREETQYF. The V and J genes are TRBV6-5 and TRBJ2-5; 7 bases match TRBD2. CDR1 MNHEY and CDR2 SVGAGI come from the germline V gene. This CDR3 comprises 15 residues. The junction had 6 bases not matched to a gene; V was cut back by 0 bases and J by 5 bases.

V and J are TRBV5-1 and TRBJ2-3; maybe TRBD2 (5 bases). Germline V gene data show CDR1 as SGHRS and CDR2 as YFSETQ. CDR3 length: 14 residues. The V end lost 4 bases, the J end lost 2 bases, and 11 bases lay between the germline ends. DNA for the CDR3: TGCGCCAGCAGCCGGTCGAGGGACACAGATACGCAGTATTTT. It specifies CASSRSRDTDTQYF.

The chain is built from TRBV7-2 and TRBJ2-1; 9 bases match TRBD2. Germline lookup yields CDR1 SGHTA and CDR2 FQGNSA. This CDR3 spans 14 amino acids. The V and J ends lost 5 bases and 12 bases, in that order; junction bases with no gene match: 11. In DNA form, the CDR3 reads TGTGCCAGCAGCCCCGGTCCTAGCGGGAACGTGCAGTTCTTC. Translated, it gives CASSPGPSGNVQFF.

The V call is TRBV15, the J call TRBJ1-2; D is unresolved. The germline gives CDR1 LNHNV, CDR2 YYDKDF (reference sequence). V lost 6 bases and J lost 0, with 8 bases in between. The CDR3 consists of 13 residues. In DNA, the CDR3 is TGTGCCACCAGGAGGTCTACTAACTATGGCTACACCTTC. Residues: CATRRSTNYGYTF.

The chain links TRBV27 to TRBJ2-6; D unclear. Germline V gene sequence: CDR1 MNHEY, CDR2 SMNVEV (reference sequence). The CDR3 is 15 amino acids. V shed 4 bases and J shed 9 bases, with 16 bases lying between them. CDR3 in amino acids: CASSSRFLTLNVLTF. DNA of the CDR3: TGTGCCAGCAGTTCCCGCTTCCTAACGCTCAACGTCCTGACTTTC.

This sequence joins TRBV2 and TRBJ1-4; D unclear. The length of the CDR3 is 18 residues. The germline V gene encodes CDR1 SNHLY and CDR2 FYNNEI. V was pared by 0 bases and J by 8 bases, with 22 bases between. The CDR3 loop reads CASSEALIQTEAREKLFF. Written as DNA, the CDR3 is TGTGCCAGCAGTGAAGCGCTTATTCAGACCGAGGCTCGGGAAAAACTGTTTTTT.

The V call is TRBV5-1, the J call TRBJ2-1, with unresolved D. Trimming removed 1 base from V and 1 base from J, with 9 bases in between. CDR1 is SGHRS and CDR2 is YFSETQ in the germline V gene. There are 15 residues in the CDR3. In nucleotides, the CDR3 is TGCGCCAGCAGCTTGCGTACAGAATCCTACAATGAGCAGTTCTTC. It encodes CASSLRTESYNEQFF.

V is TRBV28 and J is TRBJ2-1; 8 bases agree with TRBD1. J was trimmed by 9 bases and V by 5 bases; bases with no gene match: 9. The CDR3 spans 14 residues. Per the germline V gene, CDR1 is MDHEN and CDR2 is SYDVKM. The CDR3 spells CASSLGQGQTEQFF. DNA of the CDR3: TGTGCCAGCAGTCTCGGACAGGGACAGACTGAGCAGTTCTTC.

The chain combines TRBV9 with TRBJ2-1, with D perhaps TRBD1 (5 bases). Per germline, CDR1 SGDLS and CDR2 YYNGEE. Trimming shortened V by 0 bases and J by 0 bases, and 13 bases separated the two germline ends. This CDR3 spans 17 amino acids. DNA for the CDR3: TGTGCCAGCAGCGTAGATCCAGGGCTGAGCTCCTACAATGAGCAGTTCTTC. Its protein product is CASSVDPGLSSYNEQFF.

The chain recombines TRBV7-9 with TRBJ2-5; 14 positions agree with TRBD2. The V and J ends lost 5 bases and 4 bases, in that order; junction bases with no gene match: 6. CDR1 and CDR2 (germline): SEHNR, FQNEAQ (reference sequence). The CDR3 loop spans 16 amino acids. This chain's CDR3 is CASSSPGTSGGETQYF. CDR3 coding DNA: TGTGCCAGCAGCAGTCCCGGGACTAGCGGGGGAGAGACCCAGTACTTC.

The V gene is TRBV5-6, the J gene TRBJ2-7; D is unclear. The V gene's germline CDR1 is SGHDT and CDR2 YYEEEE. V lost 2 bases and J 4 bases, leaving 13 bases between the germline ends. The CDR3 is 14 residues long. The CDR3 region is CASSFRPSTYEQYF. CDR3 DNA sequence: TGTGCCAGCAGCTTTCGTCCCTCTACTTACGAGCAGTACTTC.

V and J are TRBV28 and TRBJ1-1; 7 bases map to TRBD1. The CDR3 has 16 amino acids. Germline V gene lookup returns CDR1 MDHEN and CDR2 SYDVKM. The V and J ends lost 4 bases and 0 bases, in that order; junction bases with no gene match: 8. In nucleotides, the CDR3 is TGTGCCAGCAGTTCGACAGGGTGGTCCATGAACACTGAAGCTTTCTTT. Protein sequence: CASSSTGWSMNTEAFF.